This TCR beta chain is drawn from a study of cytomegalovirus exposure and HLA in healthy donors. Notes on the study in general: With later analysis, a missense DCLRE1C variant became linked to TCR beta V- and J-gene trimming. Most TCR sequences were rare, but some public TCRs occurred in many donors. Cytomegalovirus association was assigned to 150 to 200 TCR beta chains. Across donors, presence/absence analyses took sequencing depth to be roughly uniform.

As concerns this clone: As yet, its antigen is unknown.

Looked up from germline, CDR1 is SNHLY and CDR2 is FYNNEI. Trimming removed 5 bases from V and 6 bases from J; junction bases left unmatched: 16. This CDR3 region has 18 residues. Primers: 60 Vbeta forward and 13 Jbeta reverse. Assay: immunoSEQ multiplex PCR; the TCRdb copy retains only in-frame clones and omits some. The sample lists about 170,000 clones; roughly 84% were seen once. Input material: PBMCs. The genes are TRBV2 and TRBJ2-3; 11 nucleotides align to TRBD1. The TCR sequence derives from a boy aged 2 to 10 in good health and CMV-seronegative. In nucleotides, the CDR3 is TGTGCCAGCAGTCGCCGGCGGACAGGGGGCTCCACATGGGATACGCAGTATTTT. Translation: CASSRRRTGGSTWDTQYF.